This passage covers 19 T cell receptor beta chains from one sample sequenced in a study of spatial heterogeneity in lung cancer. Time point of the sample: sample taken at primary tumor resection. The authors sequenced whole RNA from tumor, nontumor lung or frozen PBMC without sorting. Each CDR3 protein gets one entry after TCRdb re-called the 5' RACE reads with MiXCR. The sample holds some 11,000 distinct CDR3 sequences, about 6% seen once. The starting material was normal lung tissue next to the tumor, obtained at surgery. These receptors were collected from a male donor with early-stage non-small cell lung cancer.

Of note for this clonotype: Within a library made for alpha chains, this beta chain is off target, and its count is uninformative. This chain connects TRBV29-1 to TRBJ2-3; the D gene is possibly TRBD1 (6 bases). Germline V gene sequence: CDR1 SQVTM, CDR2 ANQGSEA. The V end lost 7 bases, the J end lost 11 bases, and 19 bases lay between the germline ends. There are 12 residues in the CDR3. CDR3 protein: CSDDGGQIGQYF. CDR3 bases: TGCAGCGATGATGGGGGCCAGATAGGGCAGTATTTT.

This clonotype is termed medium-sized. As an off-target read in a library built for alpha chains, this beta chain has a frequency of little significance. The genes are TRBV24-1 and TRBJ2-7; 7 bases are shared with TRBD2. Germline lookup yields CDR1 KGHDR and CDR2 SFDVKD. Losses at the gene ends were 10 bases for V and 4 bases for J; bases not matched to a gene: 3. There are 11 residues in the CDR3. This CDR3 reads CATGRGYEQYF. The CDR3 DNA is TGTGCCACAGGGCGGGGGTACGAGCAGTACTTC.

This clonotype came up many times. Since the library was made to target alpha chains, this beta chain is a stray read and its abundance is not meaningful. This chain uses TRBV30 with TRBJ2-7, with D unresolved. The CDR3 contains 13 residues. CDR1 is GTSNPN, CDR2 SVGIG, per germline (reference sequence). V shed 0 bases and J shed 0 bases, with 6 bases lying between them. For the CDR3, the DNA is TGTGCCTGGAGTGTAATGGACTCCTACGAGCAGTACTTC. This sequence encodes CAWSVMDSYEQYF.

This clonotype was seen many times. Being off target in a library aimed at alpha chains, this beta chain has a size of little meaning. The chain is built from TRBV7-9 and TRBJ2-5; no reliable D call. Trimming took 5 bases from V and 5 from J, leaving 18 bases between them. Germline CDR1 reads SEHNR; CDR2 reads FQNEAQ (reference sequence). This CDR3 is 15 amino acids long. The CDR3 loop reads CASSRDSGRWETQYF. CDR3 in DNA: TGTGCCAGCAGCCGAGATTCGGGCAGGTGGGAGACCCAGTACTTC.

This clonotype is medium-sized. This beta chain slipped into a library made for alpha chains as a stray read, so its size is not meaningful. J is TRBJ1-1 and V is TRBV7-9; 11 positions agree with TRBD1. This CDR3 is 15 amino acids long. The germline V gene encodes CDR1 SEHNR and CDR2 FQNEAQ (reference sequence). Germline trimming cut 5 bases from V and 5 bases from J; bases unmatched to any gene: 7. The CDR3 protein is CASSKTGTGGTEAFF. CDR3 DNA: TGTGCCAGCAGCAAAACCGGGACAGGGGGGACTGAAGCTTTCTTT.

A word on this clonotype: Since it is a stray read in a library aimed at alpha chains, this beta chain has a size that is not meaningful. The chain uses TRBV20-1 and TRBJ2-3; perhaps TRBD1 as D (6 bases). Germline V lookup: CDR1 DFQATT, CDR2 SNEGSKA (reference sequence). CDR3 length: 14 residues. V lost 6 bases, J lost 4 bases, and 17 bases lay in between. The CDR3 sequence is CSAGLGRQADTQYF. Written as DNA, the CDR3 is TGCAGTGCCGGCCTGGGCCGACAGGCAGATACGCAGTATTTT.

As regards this clonotype: The library was built for alpha chains, so this beta chain is an off-target read and its size means little. This chain links TRBV4-2 with TRBJ1-3; D gene uncertain. Trimming shortened V by 0 bases and J by 9 bases, and 15 bases separated the two germline ends. Germline-derived CDR1 and CDR2 are LGHNA and YNFKEQ. CDR3 size: 15 residues. CDR3 region: CASSQDAGSGATIYF. DNA for the CDR3: TGTGCCAGCAGCCAAGATGCGGGGTCGGGAGCCACCATATATTTT.

By sample share, this clonotype is large. This beta chain is off target for a library built for alpha chains, so its abundance means little. The gene calls are TRBV11-2 and TRBJ2-1; D is ambiguous. The length of the CDR3 is 15 residues. Trimming shortened V by 1 base and J by 5 bases, and 12 bases separated the two germline ends. Germline assignment: CDR1 SGHAT and CDR2 FQNNGV. The CDR3 region is CASSLVINPDNEQFF. For the CDR3, the DNA is TGTGCCAGCAGCTTAGTGATAAACCCCGACAATGAGCAGTTCTTC.

In this sample, this clonotype turned up a few times. This beta chain is an unintended read in a library built for alpha chains; its size means little. The rearrangement uses TRBV7-2 and TRBJ1-2; D not certain. CDR3 length equals 12 residues. Germline CDR1 SGHTA, CDR2 FQGNSA. The V and J ends lost 1 base and 4 bases respectively, with 4 bases between them. The CDR3 protein is CASSLDGYGYTF. The CDR3 bases are TGTGCCAGCAGCTTAGACGGCTATGGCTACACCTTC.

This clonotype appeared many times. In a library made to pick up alpha chains, this beta chain is a stray read with a size that means little. The rearrangement joins TRBV7-8 to TRBJ1-1; D is unresolved. V lost 8 bases to trimming and J lost 1 base, with 17 bases between them. The germline V gene has CDR1 SGHVS and CDR2 FQNEAQ. The CDR3 is 15 residues long. As DNA, the CDR3 is TGTGCCAGCCTTCAAACGTCCCGGGGGAACACTGAAGCTTTCTTT. This codes for CASLQTSRGNTEAFF.

A few counts support this clonotype. A library prepared for alpha chains yielded this beta chain as an off-target read; its size is of little meaning. The chain employs TRBV20-1 and TRBJ2-5; D remains ambiguous. CDR1 is DFQATT and CDR2 is SNEGSKA in the germline V gene (reference sequence). With 2 bases removed from V and 2 bases from J, the gap between germline ends came to 9 bases. The CDR3 runs 13 residues. CDR3: CSARRPQQETQYF. CDR3 coding DNA: TGCAGTGCTAGACGGCCCCAACAAGAGACCCAGTACTTC.

This clonotype was counted at least ten times. This beta chain is a stray read from a library made for alpha chains; its abundance is not meaningful. The V and J genes are TRBV20-1 and TRBJ1-2, with 7 bases aligning to TRBD1. The CDR3 covers 13 residues. Looked up from germline, CDR1 is DFQATT and CDR2 is SNEGSKA (reference sequence). Germline trimming cut 5 bases from V and 6 bases from J; bases unmatched to any gene: 9. For the CDR3, the DNA is TGCAGTGCTGCCCCACAGGGGTTACATGGCTACACCTTC. Translated, it gives CSAAPQGLHGYTF.

The sample holds many counts of this clonotype. Because this beta chain is a stray read in a library intended to capture alpha chains, its abundance should not be given much weight. The chain is built from TRBV19 and TRBJ1-5; D not certain. V was trimmed by 6 bases and J by 0 bases, leaving 6 bases between them. The CDR3 sequence is 13 residues long. CDR1 is LNHDA, CDR2 SQIVND, per germline (reference sequence). CDR3 bases: TGTGCCAGTAGGGAGTATAGCAATCAGCCCCAGCATTTT. Protein sequence: CASREYSNQPQHF.

This clonotype was seen ten or more times. In a library made to pick up alpha chains, this beta chain is a stray read with a size that means little. The chain couples TRBV2 to TRBJ1-1, with 10 bases matching TRBD1. The CDR3 loop spans 15 amino acids. Trimming cost V 5 bases and J 4 bases; bases outside gene matches: 7. CDR1 is SNHLY and CDR2 is FYNNEI in the germline V gene. The CDR3 DNA is TGTGCCAGCAGTTCGACAGGGGGCAAAGGCACTGAAGCTTTCTTT. Its protein product is CASSSTGGKGTEAFF.

In its sample, this clonotype was seen a few times. Within a library made for alpha chains, this beta chain is off target, and its count is uninformative. The V gene is TRBV5-1, the J gene TRBJ2-2; possible D gene TRBD1, 5 bases. Germline-derived CDR1 and CDR2 are SGHRS and YFSETQ. V was clipped by 1 base and J by 3 bases, with 22 bases between them. The CDR3 extends over 19 amino acids. DNA for the CDR3: TGCGCCAGCAGCTTGCTTCCCAGGGAATATGGTGGGGACACCGGGGAGCTGTTTTTT. Translated, it gives CASSLLPREYGGDTGELFF.

About this clonotype: Because this beta chain is a stray read in a library intended to capture alpha chains, its abundance should not be given much weight. The rearrangement joins TRBV9 to TRBJ2-3; a weak D match, TRBD2 (6 bases). The germline gives CDR1 SGDLS, CDR2 YYNGEE. V was shortened by 7 bases and J by 3 bases, with 9 bases between the two germline ends. The CDR3 loop spans 12 amino acids. Here the CDR3 DNA reads TGTGCCAGCGCGGGACTGACAGATACGCAGTATTTT. This encodes CASAGLTDTQYF.

This clonotype has at least ten counts. A library made for alpha chains picked up this beta chain off target, so its size means little. The chain combines TRBV5-1 with TRBJ2-7, with TRBD2 matching over 8 bases. V shed 4 bases, J shed 0 bases, and the junction held 9 bases outside the gene matches. This CDR3 has 16 amino acids. The germline gives CDR1 SGHRS, CDR2 YFSETQ. The CDR3 DNA reads as TGCGCCAGCAGCACAGTAGCGGGAAGGAGCTCCTACGAGCAGTACTTC. Translating it yields CASSTVAGRSSYEQYF.

Points on this clonotype: As an off-target read in a library built for alpha chains, this beta chain has a frequency of little significance. The chain is built from TRBV20-1 and TRBJ2-3; TRBD2 is a possible D gene (5 bases). Deletions cut 6 bases from V and 5 bases from J, with 27 bases between. Germline V gene lookup returns CDR1 DFQATT and CDR2 SNEGSKA (reference sequence). The CDR3 loop spans 17 amino acids. The CDR3 sequence: CSANSPGLPSGRDTQYF. For the CDR3, the DNA is TGCAGTGCCAATTCCCCAGGACTCCCGTCGGGAAGAGATACGCAGTATTTT.

This clonotype was counted at least ten times. This beta chain came through as a stray read in a library set up for alpha chains, and its size says little. The V and J genes are TRBV20-1 and TRBJ2-7; D gene unclear. Germline-derived CDR1 and CDR2 are DFQATT and SNEGSKA (reference sequence). Trimming removed 5 bases at V and 0 bases at J, with 8 bases between. CDR3 length: 12 residues. CDR3 amino acids: CSASQSSYEQYF. CDR3 nucleotide sequence: TGCAGTGCTTCACAGAGCTCCTACGAGCAGTACTTC.